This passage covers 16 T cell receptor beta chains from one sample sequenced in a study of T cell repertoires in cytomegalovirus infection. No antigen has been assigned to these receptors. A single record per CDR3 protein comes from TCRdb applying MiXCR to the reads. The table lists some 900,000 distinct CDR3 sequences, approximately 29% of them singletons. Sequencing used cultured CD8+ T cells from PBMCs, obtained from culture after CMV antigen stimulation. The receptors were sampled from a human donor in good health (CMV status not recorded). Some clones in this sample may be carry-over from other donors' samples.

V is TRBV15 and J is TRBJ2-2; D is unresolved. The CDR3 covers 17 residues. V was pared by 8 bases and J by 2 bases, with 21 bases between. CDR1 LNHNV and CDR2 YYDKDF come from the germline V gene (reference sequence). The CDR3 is CATSGSGRHFNTGELFF. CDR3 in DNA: TGTGCCACCTCCGGATCAGGTCGACACTTCAACACCGGGGAGCTGTTTTTT.

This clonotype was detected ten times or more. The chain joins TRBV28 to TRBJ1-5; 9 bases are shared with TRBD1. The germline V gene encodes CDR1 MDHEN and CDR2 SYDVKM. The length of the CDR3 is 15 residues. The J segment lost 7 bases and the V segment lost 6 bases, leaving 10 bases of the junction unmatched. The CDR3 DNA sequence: TGTGCCAGCAGGACAGAACAGGGGGCGAAGCAGCCCCAGCATTTT. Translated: CASRTEQGAKQPQHF.

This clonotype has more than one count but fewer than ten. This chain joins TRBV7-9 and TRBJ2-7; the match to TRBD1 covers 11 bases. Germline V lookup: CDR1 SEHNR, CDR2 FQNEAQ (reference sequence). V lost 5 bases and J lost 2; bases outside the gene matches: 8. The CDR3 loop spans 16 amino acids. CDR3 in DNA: TGTGCCAGCAGCCCGCGGACAGGGGGCGTCGCCTACGAGCAGTACTTC. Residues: CASSPRTGGVAYEQYF.

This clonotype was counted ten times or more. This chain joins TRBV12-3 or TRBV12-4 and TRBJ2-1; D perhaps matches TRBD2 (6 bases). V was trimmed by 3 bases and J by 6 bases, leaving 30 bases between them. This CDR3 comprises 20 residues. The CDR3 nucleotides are TGTGCCAGCAGTTTCCTCGGAACTAGCTGGGCCCCCTCGCGGCCCAATGAGCAGTTCTTC. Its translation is CASSFLGTSWAPSRPNEQFF.

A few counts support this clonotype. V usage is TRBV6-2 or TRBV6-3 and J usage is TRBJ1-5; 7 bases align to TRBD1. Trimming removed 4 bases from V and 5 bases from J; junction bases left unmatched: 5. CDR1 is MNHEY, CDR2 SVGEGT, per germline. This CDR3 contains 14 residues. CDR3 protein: CASSSGTVYQPQHF. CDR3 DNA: TGTGCCAGCAGTTCCGGGACAGTTTATCAGCCCCAGCATTTT.

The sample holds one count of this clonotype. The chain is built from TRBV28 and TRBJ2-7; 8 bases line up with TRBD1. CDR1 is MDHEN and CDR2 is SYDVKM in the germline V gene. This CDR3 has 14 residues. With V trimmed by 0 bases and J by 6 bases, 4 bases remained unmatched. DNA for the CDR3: TGTGCCAGCAGTTTATGGGACAGGGTCGGCGAGCAGTACGTC. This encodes CASSLWDRVGEQYV.

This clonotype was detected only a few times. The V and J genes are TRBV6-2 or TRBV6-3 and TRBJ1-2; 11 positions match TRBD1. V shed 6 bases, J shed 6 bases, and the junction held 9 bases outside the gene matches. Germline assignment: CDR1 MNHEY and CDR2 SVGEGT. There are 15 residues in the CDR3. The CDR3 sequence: CASSPIGQGANGYTF. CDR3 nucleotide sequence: TGTGCCAGCAGCCCAATCGGACAGGGGGCAAATGGCTACACCTTC.

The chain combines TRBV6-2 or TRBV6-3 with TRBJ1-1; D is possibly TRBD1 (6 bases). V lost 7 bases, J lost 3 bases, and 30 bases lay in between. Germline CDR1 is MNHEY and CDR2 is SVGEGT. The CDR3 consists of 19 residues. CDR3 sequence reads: CASTGGGPRRGYLDTEAFF. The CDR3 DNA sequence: TGTGCCAGCACGGGGGGGGGGCCTCGTAGAGGCTACCTGGACACTGAAGCTTTCTTT.

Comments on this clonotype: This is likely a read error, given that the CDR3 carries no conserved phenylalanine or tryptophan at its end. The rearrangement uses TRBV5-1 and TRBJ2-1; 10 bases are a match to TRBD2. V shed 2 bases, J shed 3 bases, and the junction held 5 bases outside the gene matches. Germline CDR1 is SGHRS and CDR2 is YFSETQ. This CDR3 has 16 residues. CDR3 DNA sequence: TGCGCCAGCAGCTTCGAGCGGGGGGGATACTACAATGAGCAGTTCTCC. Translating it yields CASSFERGGYYNEQFS.

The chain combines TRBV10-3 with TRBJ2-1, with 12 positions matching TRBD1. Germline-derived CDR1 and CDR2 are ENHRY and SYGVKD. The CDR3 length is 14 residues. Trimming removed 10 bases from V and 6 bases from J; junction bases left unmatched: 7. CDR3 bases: TGTGCCACAGGGGACAGGGGGCCGGTCAATGAGCAGTTCTTC. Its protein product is CATGDRGPVNEQFF.

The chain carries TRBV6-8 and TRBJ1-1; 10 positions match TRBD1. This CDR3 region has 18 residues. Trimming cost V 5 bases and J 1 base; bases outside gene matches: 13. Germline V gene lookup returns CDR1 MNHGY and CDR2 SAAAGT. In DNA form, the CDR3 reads TGTGCCAGCAGTGGTCCGGGACAGGGGCCCCTTGGGAACACTGAAGCTTTCTTT. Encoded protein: CASSGPGQGPLGNTEAFF.

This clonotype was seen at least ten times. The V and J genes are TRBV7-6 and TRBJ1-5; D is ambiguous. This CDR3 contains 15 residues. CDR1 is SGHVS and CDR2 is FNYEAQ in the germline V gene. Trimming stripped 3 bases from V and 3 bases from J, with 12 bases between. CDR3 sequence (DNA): TGTGCCAGCAGCTTTAAAGCCGCTCCCAATCAGCCCCAGCATTTT. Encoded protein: CASSFKAAPNQPQHF.

The CDR3 DNA reads as TGCAGCGTCGCACGAGGGGACACCGGGGAGCTGTTTTTT. Its translation is CSVARGDTGELFF. The V and J genes are TRBV29-1 and TRBJ2-2; D is possibly TRBD1 or TRBD2 (5 bases each). CDR1 and CDR2 from the germline V gene are SQVTM and ANQGSEA. The CDR3 is made up of 13 amino acids. Deletions cut 6 bases from V and 3 bases from J, with 11 bases between.

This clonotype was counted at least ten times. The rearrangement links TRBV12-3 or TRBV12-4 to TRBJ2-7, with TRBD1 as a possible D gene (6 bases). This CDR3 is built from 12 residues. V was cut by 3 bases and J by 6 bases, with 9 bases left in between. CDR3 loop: CASSFWGLEQYV. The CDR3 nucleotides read TGTGCCAGCAGTTTTTGGGGGCTCGAGCAGTACGTC.

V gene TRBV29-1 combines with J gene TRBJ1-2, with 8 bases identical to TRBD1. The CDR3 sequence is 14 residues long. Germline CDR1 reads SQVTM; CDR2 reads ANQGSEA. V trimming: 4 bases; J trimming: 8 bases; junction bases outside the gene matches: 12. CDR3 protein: CSVVTQGDLWGYTF. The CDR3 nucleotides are TGCAGCGTTGTGACACAGGGGGACCTCTGGGGCTACACCTTC.

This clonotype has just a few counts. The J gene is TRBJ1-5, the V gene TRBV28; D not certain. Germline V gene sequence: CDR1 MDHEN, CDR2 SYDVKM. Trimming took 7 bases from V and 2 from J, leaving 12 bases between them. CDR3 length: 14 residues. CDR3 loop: CASTRPVGNQPQHF. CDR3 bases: TGTGCCAGCACCCGTCCCGTGGGCAATCAGCCCCAGCATTTT.